The T cell receptor (beta chain) under discussion was sequenced for a study of blood T cell repertoires in COVID-19. Background on the study: The United States, Italy and Spain were the sources of the acute and convalescent COVID-19 samples. From T cells, B-cell-depleted T cells, or PBMCs came the material, which was cDNA or gDNA.

The CDR3 sequence is 15 residues long. CDR1 and CDR2 from the germline V gene are SGDLS and YYNGEE. Trimming at V came to 3 bases and at J to 11 bases, leaving 13 bases not matched to a gene. As handled by the study authors: Counts of nucleated cells, estimated from reference gene primer amplification, were obtained. Produced via immunoSEQ multiplex PCR; TCRdb's table is partial and in-frame only. The V and J calls and clone size are taken from that table; D and trimming were inferred from the DNA. The sample lists around 97,000 clones; around 80% were seen once. Material: peripheral blood. The receptor was isolated from a man in his sixties or seventies with acute or convalescent COVID-19. The chain links TRBV9 to TRBJ2-5, with 10 bases aligning to TRBD2. The CDR3 spells CASSDIAGGPGTQYF. The DNA for the CDR3 is TGTGCCAGCAGCGACATAGCGGGAGGCCCAGGAACTCAGTACTTC.